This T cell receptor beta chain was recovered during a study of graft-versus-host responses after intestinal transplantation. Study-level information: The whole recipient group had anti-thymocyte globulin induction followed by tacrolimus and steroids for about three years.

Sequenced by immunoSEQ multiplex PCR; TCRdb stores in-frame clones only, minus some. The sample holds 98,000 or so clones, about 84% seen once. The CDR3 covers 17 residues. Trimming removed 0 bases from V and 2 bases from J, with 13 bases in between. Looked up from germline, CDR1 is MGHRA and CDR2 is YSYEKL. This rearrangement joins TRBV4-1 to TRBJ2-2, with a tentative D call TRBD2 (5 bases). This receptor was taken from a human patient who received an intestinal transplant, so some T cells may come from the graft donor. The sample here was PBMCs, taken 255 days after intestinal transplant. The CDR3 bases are TGCGCCAGCAGCCAAGATTGGCGACTACCTAACACCGGGGAGCTGTTTTTT. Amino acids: CASSQDWRLPNTGELFF.